The present TCR beta chain was sequenced within a study of cytomegalovirus exposure and HLA in healthy donors. Regarding the study as a whole: Cytomegalovirus status was reportedly diagnosed by the classifier with high specificity and sensitivity. TCR beta V- and J-gene trimming was later associated with a missense DCLRE1C variant. In an earlier analysis, about 87% or about 30%: the productive usage of most TCR beta V segments. In vitro assays verified that three CMV-associated chains recognized CMV antigens specifically.

This PCR relied on a set of 60 Vbeta primers and 13 Jbeta primers. Profiling relied on immunoSEQ multiplex PCR, and the TCRdb table lists in-frame clones only, not all of them. The sample lists approximately 190,000 clones, around four fifths occurring once. On this clone: Its antigen is still unknown.

This CDR3 is built from 16 residues. V shed 4 bases, J shed 4 bases, and the junction held 3 bases outside the gene matches. Germline V gene sequence: CDR1 SGHDN, CDR2 FVKESK. The sequence came from a woman aged 50 to 60 in good health and CMV-seropositive. Sequencing input: PBMCs. The V gene is TRBV14, the J gene TRBJ2-2, with TRBD2 matching over 13 bases. CDR3 coding DNA: TGTGCCAGCAGCCCGGGGACTAGCGGGATCACCGGGGAGCTGTTTTTT. Its protein product is CASSPGTSGITGELFF.